These 13 T cell receptor beta chains share one sample of origin, sequenced in a study of beta chain features in type 1 diabetes. Whole-study results and caveats: In all four CD4+ subsets, TCRB CDR3 length was significantly, moderately reduced in type 1 diabetes.

Expressed TCRB transcripts were sequenced after all isolated RNA was converted to cDNA. The data were produced by immunoSEQ multiplex PCR, yet TCRdb's version contains in-frame clones alone and is incomplete. The sample yields about 340,000 clones, around 9.7% seen once. The antigens these receptors bind are not known. The sequencing input was central memory CD4+ T cells from blood. These receptors came from a man in his thirties or forties with type 1 diabetes.

The V call is TRBV6-6, the J call TRBJ1-1, with a tentative D call TRBD1 (5 bases). CDR3 length equals 13 residues. V lost 6 bases, J lost 6 bases, and 14 bases lay in between. Germline CDR1 and CDR2: MNHNY and SVGAGI (reference sequence). In nucleotides, the CDR3 is TGTGCCAGCAGAACACCCGGAGGGGCTGAAGCTTTCTTT. Its protein is CASRTPGGAEAFF.

This clone occurred a few times. The V gene is TRBV5-4, the J gene TRBJ2-5; 8 bases agree with TRBD2. The trim removed 4 bases at V and 5 bases at J, leaving 7 bases unmatched. The V gene's germline CDR1 is SGHNT and CDR2 YYREEE (reference sequence). This CDR3 contains 14 residues. In DNA form, the CDR3 reads TGTGCCAGCAGCCTGGGGACTAGTGTGGAGACCCAGTACTTC. Its translation is CASSLGTSVETQYF.

This clone was found many times. The chain joins TRBV28 to TRBJ2-3; TRBD2 matches 9 bases. Losses at the gene ends were 5 bases for V and 1 base for J; bases not matched to a gene: 13. CDR3 length: 18 residues. Germline V gene sequence: CDR1 MDHEN, CDR2 SYDVKM. The CDR3 region is CASSPPGMRGGGTDTQYF. The CDR3 bases are TGTGCCAGCAGTCCCCCGGGCATGCGGGGGGGAGGCACAGATACGCAGTATTTT.

This clone turned up a few times. The J gene is TRBJ2-1, the V gene TRBV5-1, with 12 bases matching TRBD2. With 3 bases clipped from V and 10 bases from J, the junction kept 11 bases outside the gene matches. Germline V CDR1 and CDR2: SGHRS, YFSETQ. This CDR3 region has 16 residues. The CDR3 loop is CASSWETSGGAFEQFF. The CDR3 bases are TGCGCCAGCAGCTGGGAGACTAGCGGGGGAGCCTTCGAGCAGTTCTTC.

This clone was observed many times. The chain employs TRBV5-1 and TRBJ2-7; 9 positions match TRBD1. V was pared by 2 bases and J by 6 bases, with 9 bases of the junction left unmatched. Germline V gives CDR1 SGHRS, CDR2 YFSETQ. The CDR3 covers 15 residues. Written as DNA, the CDR3 is TGCGCCAGCAGCTTACAGGGGGCATCGTCGGGCGAGCAGTACTTC. Amino acids: CASSLQGASSGEQYF.

This chain connects TRBV4-3 to TRBJ1-4, with D unresolved. V dropped 4 bases and J dropped 8 bases, with 11 bases sitting between them. Germline assignment: CDR1 LGHNA and CDR2 YSLEER. The CDR3 runs to 13 residues. CDR3 amino acids: CASSLYTSEKLFF. In nucleotides, the CDR3 is TGCGCCAGCAGCCTTTACACCAGCGAAAAACTGTTTTTT.

This clone was detected only a few times. V and J are TRBV6-1 and TRBJ2-3, with 8 nucleotides matching TRBD1. The CDR3 covers 14 residues. Germline CDR1 and CDR2: MNHNS and SASEGT. V shed 4 bases, J shed 4 bases, and the junction held 4 bases outside the gene matches. The CDR3 loop is CASSAGGSADTQYF. CDR3 bases: TGTGCCAGCAGTGCAGGGGGCTCCGCAGATACGCAGTATTTT.

The chain combines TRBV28 with TRBJ2-7; 9 bases align to TRBD1. With V trimmed by 7 bases and J by 4 bases, 8 bases remained unmatched. This CDR3 is 14 amino acids long. Germline-derived CDR1 and CDR2 are MDHEN and SYDVKM. CDR3 bases: TGTGCCAGCATTCTAAGACAGGGGGGTTACGAGCAGTACTTC. Translated, it gives CASILRQGGYEQYF.

A few counts support this clone. This chain connects TRBV6-6 to TRBJ1-1, with TRBD1 identical over 8 bases. V dropped 0 bases and J dropped 8; count of bases not matched to a gene: 5. Per germline, CDR1 MNHNY and CDR2 SVGAGI (reference sequence). The CDR3 runs to 14 residues. The CDR3 DNA follows: TGTGCCAGCAGTTACTCTGGAGACAGGGGAGAAGCTTTCTTT. The encoded protein is CASSYSGDRGEAFF.

This clone showed up just a few times. The chain uses TRBV29-1 and TRBJ2-5, with 8 bases fitting TRBD2. CDR3 length equals 13 residues. The V gene end was trimmed by 5 bases and the J gene end by 5 bases; junction bases not matched to a gene: 7. CDR1 and CDR2 (germline): SQVTM, ANQGSEA. The CDR3 reads CSVYGGAGETQYF. DNA of the CDR3: TGCAGCGTTTACGGGGGGGCGGGCGAGACCCAGTACTTC.

The chain employs TRBV5-1 and TRBJ2-1; 7 nucleotides align to TRBD2. Germline V gives CDR1 SGHRS, CDR2 YFSETQ. The V segment lost 0 bases and the J segment 9 bases; nucleotides outside the gene matches: 6. The length of the CDR3 is 14 residues. The CDR3 loop is CASSLEVGRAEQFF. In nucleotides, the CDR3 is TGCGCCAGCAGCTTGGAGGTAGGGAGGGCTGAGCAGTTCTTC.

CDR3 sequence (DNA): TGTGCCAGTACGGGCCCCGAGTTCCGAACTGAAGCTTTCTTT. This encodes CASTGPEFRTEAFF. This rearrangement joins TRBV19 to TRBJ1-1; D is ambiguous. V gave up 7 bases and J gave up 5 bases, with 17 bases separating them. Germline V gene lookup returns CDR1 LNHDA and CDR2 SQIVND (reference sequence). The CDR3 covers 14 residues.

This clone was seen a few times. The genes are TRBV6-5 and TRBJ2-5, with 7 bases fitting TRBD2. Germline CDR1 is MNHEY and CDR2 is SVGAGI. This CDR3 contains 15 residues. The V segment lost 0 bases and the J segment 3 bases; nucleotides outside the gene matches: 4. The CDR3 reads CASSYSGGVKETQYF. DNA for the CDR3: TGTGCCAGCAGTTACTCTGGGGGGGTTAAAGAGACCCAGTACTTC.